The T cell receptor (beta chain) under discussion was sequenced for a study of chemoradiotherapy in HPV16-positive cancers. Regarding the study as a whole: During treatment, candidate HPV-specific clones and E7-related motifs expanded in tumor.

This CDR3 is built from 14 residues. The junction had 4 bases not matched to a gene; V was cut back by 6 bases and J by 8 bases. The germline CDR1 and CDR2 sequences are SNHLY and FYNNEI. The assay was immunoSEQ multiplex PCR, and TCRdb's table has in-frame clones only and misses some. The sample records about 8,400 clones, roughly 84% being singletons. On this clone: The antigen is undetermined. The same CDR3 is also encoded by other DNA sequences in this sample.

The receptor comes from a human donor with HPV-associated anogenital cancer. V usage is TRBV2 and J usage is TRBJ1-6; 10 positions match TRBD1. The input for sequencing was tumor tissue, taken from a patient who underwent chemoradiotherapy. This CDR3 reads CASSADRGYSPLHF. In nucleotides, the CDR3 is TGTGCCAGCAGCGCGGACAGGGGGTATTCACCCCTCCACTTT. The whole variable domain, remainder taken from reference TRBV2 and TRBJ1-6, is EPEVTQTPSHQVTQMGQEVILRCVPISNHLYFYWYRQILGQKVEFLVSFYNNEISEKSEIFDDQFSVERPDGSNFTLKIRSTKLEDSAMYFCASSADRGYSPLHFGNGTRLTVT.